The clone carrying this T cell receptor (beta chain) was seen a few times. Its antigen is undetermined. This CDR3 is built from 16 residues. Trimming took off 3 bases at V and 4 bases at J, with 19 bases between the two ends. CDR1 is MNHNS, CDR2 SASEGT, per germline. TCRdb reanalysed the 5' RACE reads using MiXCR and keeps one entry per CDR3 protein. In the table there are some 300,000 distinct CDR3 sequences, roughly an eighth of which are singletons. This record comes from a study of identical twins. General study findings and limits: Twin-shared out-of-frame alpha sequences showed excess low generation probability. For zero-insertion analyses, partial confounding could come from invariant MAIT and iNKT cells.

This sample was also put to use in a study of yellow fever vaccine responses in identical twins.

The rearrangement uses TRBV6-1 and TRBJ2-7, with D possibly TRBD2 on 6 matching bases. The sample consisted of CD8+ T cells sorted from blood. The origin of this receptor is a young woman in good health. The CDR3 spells CASSDWEDGSWYEQYF. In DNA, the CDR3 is TGTGCCAGCAGTGATTGGGAGGACGGTTCTTGGTACGAGCAGTACTTC.